This T cell receptor beta chain derives from a study of T cell repertoires in cytomegalovirus infection (dated by TCRdb to between 2018 and 2021). Describing the broader study: The HLA type of each donor mattered for the analysis, because public TCR beta signatures pointed to carriage of CMV infection along with the matching HLA type.

The study at large found these results: The ex vivo response was dominated by HLA-C-restricted CMV-specific TCR beta clonotypes, which also provided the single most frequent clonotype in two of eight donors. Cumulative frequency of public TCR beta family members discriminated carriers of CMV infection plus the relevant HLA type in this cohort and an independent 352-donor cohort.

Including the terminal cysteine and phenylalanine, the CDR3 comprises 16 residues. Just CDR3 DNA is preserved here, 48 bases in frame from base 1. V is reduced by 3 bases and J by 0 bases, leaving a spacing of 9 bases between them. The sequencer listed for this sample is Illumina HiSeq 1500. TCRdb cleaned the public reads at Q25 with fastp, built clones with MiXCR and kept in-frame beta chains. Rows matching on CDR3 protein sequence are summarized as one entry with the most common DNA and genes. The sample table lists under 850,000 distinct CDR3 sequences, roughly a third of them with a count of one. Around 2.8% of the sample comes from the top ten. The sample holds a few counts of this clonotype. The target of this receptor is not known. Per-base qualities were not stored, and no clone one base away is much larger.

The sequence came from a human donor in good health (CMV status not recorded). Some clones in this sample may be carry-over from other donors' samples. The sequenced sample was PBMCs. Rearrangement joined TRBV12-3 or TRBV12-4 to TRBJ2-6, with a tentative D gene TRBD2 over 5 matching bases. The CDR3 has the sequence CASSFRGSSGANVLTF. The bases read TGTGCCAGCAGTTTTAGAGGGAGCTCTGGGGCCAACGTCCTGACTTTC.